The clone carrying this T cell receptor (beta chain) was seen a single time. The data derive from a study of brain T cells in children with intractable seizures. Measured with immunoSEQ multiplex PCR; TCRdb has only the in-frame clones, and not every one. The sample lists about 340,000 clones, nearly 95% occurring once. Time point: blood from clinic visit 5 months post-surgery; TSC patient then seizure free. Trimming removed 4 bases from V and 7 bases from J; junction bases left unmatched: 6. This CDR3 is 12 amino acids long. The V gene's germline CDR1 is SQVTM and CDR2 ANQGSEA. The sequencing used peripheral blood, collected roughly 5 months after surgery. The clonotype originates from a boy under two years old with tuberous sclerosis and intractable seizures. J is TRBJ1-1 and V is TRBV29-1, with 7 bases identical to TRBD1. This chain's CDR3 is CSVGQGLSEAFF. CDR3 nucleotide sequence: TGCAGCGTTGGACAGGGACTGAGTGAAGCTTTCTTT.